This TCR beta chain was captured in a study of Graves' ophthalmopathy and Graves' hyperthyroidism. The study's findings and limits: Blood also harbored most expanded thyroid clonotypes above 0.001 frequency. For predicting ophthalmopathy progression, the model had about 64% sensitivity and 72.22% specificity.

This clonotype was counted ten times or more. The antigen remains unidentified. V was pared by 3 bases and J by 6 bases, with 9 bases between. Germline values: CDR1 SGHRS, CDR2 YFSETQ. This CDR3 spans 13 amino acids. Amplification of the TCR beta CDR3 regions used RNA transcripts (as template). After a first-round RT-PCR with HTBI primers, a second-round multiplex PCR was run. TCRdb ran MiXCR on the multiplex PCR reads and lists one entry per CDR3 protein. The sample contains roughly 600,000 distinct CDR3 sequences, 35% to 45% of which appear only once. Patients were diagnosed from clinical symptoms, serum thyroxine, TRAb, thyroid ultrasound and orbital computed tomography.

The origin of this receptor is an adult man with Graves' hyperthyroidism. The specimen was peripheral blood or thyroid tissue (not recorded which). This chain links TRBV5-1 with TRBJ2-2, with D perhaps TRBD1 or TRBD2 (5 bases each). CDR3 in amino acids: CASSWDLPGELFF. The DNA of the CDR3 is TGCGCCAGCAGCTGGGACCTCCCCGGGGAGCTGTTTTTT.